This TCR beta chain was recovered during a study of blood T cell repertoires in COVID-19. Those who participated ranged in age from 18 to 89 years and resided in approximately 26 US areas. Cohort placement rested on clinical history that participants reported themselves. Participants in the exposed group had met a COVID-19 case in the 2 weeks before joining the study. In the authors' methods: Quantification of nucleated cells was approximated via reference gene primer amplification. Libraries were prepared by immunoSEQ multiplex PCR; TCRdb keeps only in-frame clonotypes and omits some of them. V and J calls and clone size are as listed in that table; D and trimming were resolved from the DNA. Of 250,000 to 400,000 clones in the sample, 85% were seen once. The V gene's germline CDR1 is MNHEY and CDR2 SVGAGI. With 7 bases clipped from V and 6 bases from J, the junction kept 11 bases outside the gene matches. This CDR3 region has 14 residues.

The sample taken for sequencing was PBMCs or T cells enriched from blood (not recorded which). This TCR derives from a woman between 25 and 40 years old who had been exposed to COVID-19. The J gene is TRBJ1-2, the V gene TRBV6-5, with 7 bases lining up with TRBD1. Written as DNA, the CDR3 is TGTGCCAGCACCCCCGGGACAGCCAGGGATGGCTACACCTTC. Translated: CASTPGTARDGYTF.